The entry below gives a single T cell receptor (beta chain) sequence along with its context. This clonotype was counted ten times or more. What this receptor recognizes is not known. No much larger clone exists at a distance of one base, and base qualities are not known. CDR1 SGHRS and CDR2 YFSETQ are derived from the germline V gene. CDR3 length: 14 amino acids, cysteine to phenylalanine. The sequence is cut down to CDR3 DNA, 42 bases in frame from base 1. V is reduced by 3 bases and J by 3 bases, leaving a spacing of 13 bases between them. Reads for this sample came from an Illumina NovaSeq 6000. Using 5'RACE with constant-segment primers, TCRalpha and TCRbeta cDNA libraries were constructed, with sample barcodes and unique molecular identifiers added in the process. Trizol reagent was used to extract RNA from every sample. Library amplification was performed in two PCR steps, and a second sample barcode and Illumina TruSeq adapters were introduced in the second step. Sequencing of the libraries was done on an Illumina NovaSeq, producing 2 x 150 bp paired-end reads. The original pipeline was this. With migec v1.2.7, reads were demultiplexed and then collapsed into UMI-guided consensus sequences. Using mixcr v2.1.11, UMI consensuses were aligned to TRA and TRB V and J templates and then assembled into clonotypes. Expanded or contracted clonotypes were those called significant by both edgeR and NoisET, with noise models trained on biological replicates. For edgeR calls, a false discovery rate-adjusted p below 0.01 and a log2 fold-change threshold of 1 were applied. As an exploratory analysis of dynamics, PCA with hierarchical clustering was applied to max-normalized trajectories of the 1000 most abundant clonotypes. Each responding clone was given a CD4 or CD8 phenotype based on the CD4+ and CD8+ repertoires, which had been sequenced separately. TCRdb reran the public reads through fastp at Q25 and MiXCR, keeping productive beta chains. Records with the same CDR3 protein are collapsed into one entry carrying the most frequent genes and DNA. The V and J calls come from TCRdb's annotation, not from the publication. Present in this sample are around 250,000 distinct CDR3 sequences, around 15% of which were seen just once. Approximately 25% of the sample rests with the top ten.

The sample comes from a study of T-cell memory formation after mild COVID-19 (dated by TCRdb to the early 2020s). At the level of the whole study: TCR sequence clusters from the two donors were largely donor specific. In two donors, T-cell clones that expanded and contracted after mild COVID-19 were followed by sequencing TCRalpha and TCRbeta repertoires longitudinally. The cohort was made up of two young adult volunteers, one female and one male, who were previously healthy. Overall study outcomes, separate from this receptor: Contracting CD4+ clones turned up mainly in the CM and EM memory subsets, whereas EMRA was where CD8+ clones were enriched. Some responding clones were detected in pre-infection memory, suggesting pre-existing cross-reactive memory T cells joined the SARS-CoV-2 response. The study included only a couple of mild cases, and larger cohorts that include severe cases with pre-infection samples were judged to be necessary. Whether the second-wave clones peaking on day 37 were SARS-CoV-2 specific was not confirmed. Clones that contracted from day 15 to 85 showed balanced CD4/CD8 phenotypes, whereas a second wave of clones that expanded from day 15 to 37 leaned towards CD4+.

Ficoll-Paque density gradient centrifugation was used to isolate PBMCs. The chain was built from TRBV5-1 and TRBJ2-7; TRBD1 is a weak D gene call, 5 bases matching. This receptor was identified in a man younger than 30 who had mild COVID-19 (a few samples of this study predate the infection). The sample titles of this study are shuffled in the database, so cell type and time point are left out; the donor was told from shared clones. The specimen was PBMCs or a T cell subset sorted from them (not recorded which). The DNA sequence reads TGCGCCAGCAGCTCCAGGGAACTCGGCTACGAGCAGTACTTC. Translated, it gives CASSSRELGYEQYF. The CDR3 plus the reference TRBV5-1 and TRBJ2-7 genes for the other parts give the full variable domain: KAGVTQTPRYLIKTRGQQVTLSCSPISGHRSVSWYQQTPGQGLQFLFEYFSETQRNKGNFPGRFSGRQFSNSRSEMNVSTLELGDSALYLCASSSRELGYEQYFGPGTRLTVT.